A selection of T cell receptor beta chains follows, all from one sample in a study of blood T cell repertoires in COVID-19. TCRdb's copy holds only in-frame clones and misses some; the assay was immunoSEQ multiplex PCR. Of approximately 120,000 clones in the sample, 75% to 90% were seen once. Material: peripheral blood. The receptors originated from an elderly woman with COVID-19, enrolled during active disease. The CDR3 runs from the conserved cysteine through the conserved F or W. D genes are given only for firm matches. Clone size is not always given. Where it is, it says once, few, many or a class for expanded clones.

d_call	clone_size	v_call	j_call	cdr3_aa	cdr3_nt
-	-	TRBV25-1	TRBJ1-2	CAGYDRNYGYTF	TGTGCCGGCTATGACAGGAACTATGGCTACACCTTC
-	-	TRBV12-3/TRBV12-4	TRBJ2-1	CASSLHSSNEQFF	TGTGCCAGCAGTCTACACAGCTCCAATGAGCAGTTCTTC
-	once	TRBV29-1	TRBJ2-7	CSVGTPLEQYF	TGCAGCGTCGGGACTCCTCTCGAGCAGTACTTC
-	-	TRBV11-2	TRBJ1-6	CASSPHLGPDNSPLHF	TGTGCCAGCAGCCCGCATTTGGGGCCCGACAATTCACCCCTCCACTTT
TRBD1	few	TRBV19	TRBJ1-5	CASSLRTGTGNQPQHF	TGTGCCAGTAGTCTCCGGACAGGTACGGGCAATCAGCCCCAGCATTTT
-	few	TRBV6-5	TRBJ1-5	CASRQGSGGPQHF	TGTGCCAGCAGACAGGGATCGGGCGGGCCCCAGCATTTT
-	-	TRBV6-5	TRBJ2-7	CASSHRGKSYEQYF	TGTGCCAGCAGCCATCGGGGTAAATCCTACGAGCAGTACTTC
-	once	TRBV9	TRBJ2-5	CASSVAVGEQETQYF	TGTGCCAGCAGCGTAGCGGTGGGAGAACAAGAGACCCAGTACTTC
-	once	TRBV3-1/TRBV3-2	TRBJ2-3	CASSETGTGTDTQYF	TGTGCCAGCAGCGAGACCGGGACTGGAACAGATACGCAGTATTTT
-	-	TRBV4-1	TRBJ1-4	CASSLRTENEKLFF	TGCGCCAGCAGCCTAAGGACAGAGAATGAAAAACTGTTTTTT
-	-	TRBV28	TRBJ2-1	CASSQYNEQFF	TGTGCCAGCAGTCAATACAATGAGCAGTTCTTC
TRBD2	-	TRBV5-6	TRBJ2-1	CASSFAGLGFINEQFF	TGTGCCAGCAGCTTCGCTGGACTAGGATTTATTAATGAGCAGTTCTTC
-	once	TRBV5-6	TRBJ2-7	CASSPNRVVYEQYF	TGTGCCAGCAGCCCGAACAGGGTCGTCTACGAGCAGTACTTC
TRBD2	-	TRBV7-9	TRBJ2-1	CASSLGSTSGSTYNEQFF	TGTGCCAGCAGCTTAGGTTCGACTAGCGGGAGTACCTACAATGAGCAGTTCTTC
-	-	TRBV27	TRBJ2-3	CASSPTGKEGTDTQYF	TGTGCCAGCAGTCCGACGGGTAAGGAGGGCACAGATACGCAGTATTTT
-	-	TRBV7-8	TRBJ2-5	CASSSRQETQYF	TGTGCCAGCAGCTCTCGCCAAGAGACCCAGTACTTC
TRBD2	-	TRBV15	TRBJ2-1	CATSIRDYVHEQFF	TGTGCCACCAGCATCCGGGACTACGTCCATGAGCAGTTCTTC
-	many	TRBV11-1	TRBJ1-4	CASSLAAATNEKLFF	TGTGCCAGCAGCTTAGCCGCAGCAACTAATGAAAAACTGTTTTTT
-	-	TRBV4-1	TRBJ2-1	CASSQEVGAPYNEQFF	TGCGCCAGCAGCCAAGAAGTGGGAGCCCCCTACAATGAGCAGTTCTTC
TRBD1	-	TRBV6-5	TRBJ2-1	CASSYSQGVHNEQFF	TGTGCCAGCAGTTACTCGCAGGGGGTACACAATGAGCAGTTCTTC
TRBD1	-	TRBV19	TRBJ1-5	CASSSDRALNSNQPQHF	TGTGCCAGTAGCTCGGACAGGGCTCTTAATAGCAATCAGCCCCAGCATTTT
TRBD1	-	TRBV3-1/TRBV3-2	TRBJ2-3	CASSQGTGHTDTQYF	TGTGCCAGCAGCCAAGGGACAGGGCACACAGATACGCAGTATTTT
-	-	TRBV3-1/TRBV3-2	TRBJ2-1	CASSQDLGGMHNEQFF	TGTGCCAGCAGCCAAGATCTGGGCGGGATGCACAATGAGCAGTTCTTC
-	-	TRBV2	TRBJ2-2	CASSGTPNTGELFF	TGTGCCAGCTCCGGGACACCGAACACCGGGGAGCTGTTTTTT
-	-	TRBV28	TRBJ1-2	CATVDSLNYGYTF	TGTGCCACCGTAGACAGTCTCAACTATGGCTACACCTTC
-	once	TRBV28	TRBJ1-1	CASSLPGQMNTEAFF	TGTGCCAGCAGTTTACCGGGACAAATGAACACTGAAGCTTTCTTT
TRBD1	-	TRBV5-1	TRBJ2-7	CASSLTGGVGEQYF	TGCGCCAGCAGCTTGACAGGGGGCGTGGGCGAGCAGTACTTC
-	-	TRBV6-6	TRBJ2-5	CASSLAVETQYF	TGTGCCAGCAGCTTAGCGGTGGAGACCCAGTACTTC
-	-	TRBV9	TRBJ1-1	CASSVGPNSYTEAFF	TGTGCCAGCAGCGTAGGACCTAACAGCTACACTGAAGCTTTCTTT
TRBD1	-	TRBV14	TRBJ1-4	CASSYRGSNEKLFF	TGTGCCAGCAGCTACAGGGGGAGTAATGAAAAACTGTTTTTT
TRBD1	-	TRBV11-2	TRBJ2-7	CATRTGGYEQYF	TGTGCCACCAGGACAGGGGGTTACGAGCAGTACTTC
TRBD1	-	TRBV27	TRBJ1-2	CASSLMTGNGYTF	TGTGCCAGCAGTCTGATGACAGGGAATGGCTACACCTTC
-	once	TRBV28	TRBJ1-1	CASSRWTDNTEAFF	TGTGCCAGCAGTAGGTGGACAGATAACACTGAAGCTTTCTTT
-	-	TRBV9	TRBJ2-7	CASSVTAATYEQYF	TGTGCCAGCAGCGTTACTGCGGCCACCTACGAGCAGTACTTC
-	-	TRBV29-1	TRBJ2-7	CSVGRGVRTYEQYF	TGCAGCGTTGGCAGGGGTGTCCGTACCTACGAGCAGTACTTC
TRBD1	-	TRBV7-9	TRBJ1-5	CASSRTGLNQPQHF	TGTGCCAGCAGCCGGACAGGGTTAAATCAGCCCCAGCATTTT
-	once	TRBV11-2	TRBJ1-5	CASSSPHRRGAWQPQHF	TGTGCCAGCAGCTCCCCCCACCGCCGGGGGGCTTGGCAGCCCCAGCATTTT
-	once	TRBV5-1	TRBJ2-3	CASSLGSVGASDTQYF	TGCGCCAGCAGCTTGGGGTCCGTGGGGGCGTCAGATACGCAGTATTTT
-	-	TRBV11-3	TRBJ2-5	CASSFGGIQETQYF	TGTGCCAGCAGTTTTGGGGGGATCCAAGAGACCCAGTACTTC
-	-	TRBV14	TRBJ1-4	CASSLARRPNEKLFF	TGTGCCAGCAGCCTAGCCCGTCGGCCTAATGAAAAACTGTTTTTT
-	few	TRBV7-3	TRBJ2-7	CASSLSGDTASYEQYF	TGTGCCAGCAGCTTATCGGGAGACACGGCCTCCTACGAGCAGTACTTC
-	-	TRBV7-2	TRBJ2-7	CASSSSRGPYLEQYF	TGTGCCAGCAGCTCGAGCAGGGGCCCCTATCTCGAGCAGTACTTC
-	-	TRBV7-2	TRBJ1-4	CASSLPQGNEKLFF	TGTGCCAGCAGCCTTCCACAGGGAAATGAAAAACTGTTTTTT
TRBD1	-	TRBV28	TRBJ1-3	CASSSPQGARGNTIYF	TGTGCCAGCAGTTCCCCGCAGGGGGCAAGAGGAAACACCATATATTTT
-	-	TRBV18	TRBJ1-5	CASSPRLTNQPQHF	TGTGCCAGCTCACCTAGACTCACCAATCAGCCCCAGCATTTT
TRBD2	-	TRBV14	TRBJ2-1	CASSQGDSGLFENEQFF	TGTGCCAGCAGCCAAGGGGATAGCGGGTTGTTTGAGAATGAGCAGTTCTTC
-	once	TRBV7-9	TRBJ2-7	CASSSGRYEQYF	TGTGCCAGCAGCTCAGGCCGCTACGAGCAGTACTTC